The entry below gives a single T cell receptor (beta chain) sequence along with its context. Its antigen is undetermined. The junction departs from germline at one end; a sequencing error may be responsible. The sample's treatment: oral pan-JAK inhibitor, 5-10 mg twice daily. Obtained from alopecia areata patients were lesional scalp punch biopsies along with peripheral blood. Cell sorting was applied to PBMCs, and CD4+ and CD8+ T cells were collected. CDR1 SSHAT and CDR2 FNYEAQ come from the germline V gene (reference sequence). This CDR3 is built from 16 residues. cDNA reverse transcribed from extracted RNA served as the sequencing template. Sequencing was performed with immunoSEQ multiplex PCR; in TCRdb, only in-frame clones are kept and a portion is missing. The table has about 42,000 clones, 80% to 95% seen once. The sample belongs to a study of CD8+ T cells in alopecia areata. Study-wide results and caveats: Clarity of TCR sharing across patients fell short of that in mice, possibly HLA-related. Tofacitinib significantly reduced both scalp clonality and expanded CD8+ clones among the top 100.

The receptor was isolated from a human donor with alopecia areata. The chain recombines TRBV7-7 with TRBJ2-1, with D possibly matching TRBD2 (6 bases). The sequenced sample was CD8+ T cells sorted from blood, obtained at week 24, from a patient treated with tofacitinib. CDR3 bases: TGTGCTAGCAGCTTAGCCGTTGGAGCGGGTATCGATGAGCAGTTCTTC. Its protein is CASSLAVGAGIDEQFF.